These 20 T cell receptor beta chains originate from one sample sequenced in a study of cytomegalovirus exposure and HLA in healthy donors (dated by TCRdb to about 2017). Library preparation employed the immunoSEQ multiplex PCR assay. For the multiplex PCR, a mixture combining 60 forward primers for TCR Vbeta segments and 13 reverse primers for TCR Jbeta segments was used. Sourced from immuneACCESS, this table was stored by TCRdb with only in-frame sequences that have V and J called. A share of the clones is absent; for the studies checked, an unresolved V gene accounts for under half, and the remainder has no known explanation. This sample comprises about 120,000 clones, approximately 83% of them detected only once. Roughly 3.7% of the sample is held by the ten biggest clonotypes. Sequencing was performed on PBMCs. These receptors originate from a woman in her forties in good health and CMV-seropositive.

The J gene is TRBJ2-3, the V gene TRBV9, with D hard to call. Germline V gene sequence: CDR1 SGDLS, CDR2 YYNGEE. The CDR3 consists of 14 residues. V lost 4 bases to trimming and J lost 3 bases, with 12 bases between them. This chain's CDR3 is CASSSQPETDTQYF. DNA of the CDR3: TGTGCCAGCAGCTCTCAACCGGAGACAGATACGCAGTATTTT.

This sequence joins TRBV5-1 and TRBJ2-3; TRBD2 matches at 8 bases. The CDR3 is made up of 18 amino acids. V trimming: 1 base; J trimming: 2 bases; junction bases outside the gene matches: 12. Germline CDR1 SGHRS, CDR2 YFSETQ. This chain's CDR3 is CASSLTRLAGGPTDTQYF. The DNA of the CDR3 is TGCGCCAGCAGCTTGACCCGGCTAGCGGGCGGACCCACAGATACGCAGTATTTT.

The chain has TRBV27 and TRBJ2-7; weak D call: TRBD1 (5 bases). This CDR3 contains 13 residues. With 8 bases removed from V and 1 base from J, the gap between germline ends came to 12 bases. Germline CDR1 MNHEY, CDR2 SMNVEV (reference sequence). In nucleotides, the CDR3 is TGTGCCAGCGCCCCAGGGTATTCCTACGAGCAGTACTTC. Its translation: CASAPGYSYEQYF.

The V call is TRBV6-5, the J call TRBJ1-1; tentative D call: TRBD1 (5 bases). The CDR3 length is 14 residues. Trimming stripped 6 bases from V and 2 bases from J, with 13 bases between. From germline, CDR1 is MNHEY and CDR2 SVGAGI. The CDR3 is CASRPTDSNTEAFF. CDR3 coding DNA: TGTGCCAGCAGACCCACCGACAGCAACACTGAAGCTTTCTTT.

The chain combines TRBV6-1 with TRBJ1-1; tentatively, D is TRBD1 (6 bases). From germline, CDR1 is MNHNS and CDR2 SASEGT. The length of the CDR3 is 14 residues. Trimming took 4 bases from V and 5 from J, leaving 14 bases between them. This chain's CDR3 is CASSATRQGTEAFF. CDR3 nucleotide sequence: TGTGCCAGCAGTGCGACACGGCAGGGGACTGAAGCTTTCTTT.

This rearrangement joins TRBV11-2 to TRBJ2-1; 11 bases align to TRBD2. This CDR3 is 15 amino acids long. The ends lost 4 bases at V and 4 bases at J; junction bases unmatched: 3. Germline lookup yields CDR1 SGHAT and CDR2 FQNNGV. In nucleotides, the CDR3 is TGTGCCAGCAGCTCCCTAGCGGGAGGATACAATGAGCAGTTCTTC. Translation gives CASSSLAGGYNEQFF.

The chain combines TRBV7-6 with TRBJ1-1; tentatively, D is TRBD1 (5 bases). Trimming took 6 bases from V and 0 from J, leaving 20 bases between them. Germline CDR1 and CDR2: SGHVS and FNYEAQ. This CDR3 region has 17 residues. CDR3 region: CASRSLRVGQLNTEAFF. For the CDR3, the DNA is TGTGCCAGCAGGTCCTTGAGAGTTGGACAATTGAACACTGAAGCTTTCTTT.

The V and J genes are TRBV27 and TRBJ2-1; maybe TRBD2 (5 bases). The V gene lost 4 bases and the J gene lost 0 bases, with 16 bases spanning the gap. The CDR3 is made up of 17 amino acids. From germline, CDR1 is MNHEY and CDR2 SMNVEV (reference sequence). Written as DNA, the CDR3 is TGTGCCAGCAGTTCCCTTGGCGGGCCGAGCTCCTACAATGAGCAGTTCTTC. Translated: CASSSLGGPSSYNEQFF.

The gene calls are TRBV5-6 and TRBJ1-2; 8 bases are a match to TRBD1. This CDR3 is built from 15 residues. V lost 4 bases to trimming and J lost 4 bases; unmatched junction nucleotides: 9. CDR1 is SGHDT and CDR2 is YYEEEE in the germline V gene. This chain's CDR3 is CASSPGQGSLYGYTF. The CDR3 coding sequence is TGTGCCAGCAGCCCAGGACAGGGAAGCCTCTATGGCTACACCTTC.

V usage is TRBV4-2 and J usage is TRBJ2-1; a weak D match, TRBD2 (6 bases). This CDR3 has 14 residues. Trimming took 7 bases from V and 1 from J, leaving 11 bases between them. Germline V gene sequence: CDR1 LGHNA, CDR2 YNFKEQ. CDR3 DNA: TGTGCCAGCAATGGCGGGGCTTCCTACAATGAGCAGTTCTTC. It yields the protein CASNGGASYNEQFF.

The CDR3: CASSPTGQEQYF. CDR3 nucleotide sequence: TGTGCCAGCAGCCCGACAGGGCAGGAGCAGTACTTC. V usage is TRBV28 and J usage is TRBJ2-7; 7 positions match TRBD1. The V gene's germline CDR1 is MDHEN and CDR2 SYDVKM. The junction had 6 bases not matched to a gene; V was cut back by 6 bases and J by 7 bases. The CDR3 extends over 12 amino acids.

This rearrangement joins TRBV5-1 to TRBJ2-3, with D possibly matching TRBD2 (6 bases). The V end was cut by 6 bases, the J end by 3 bases, with 17 bases between. The CDR3 loop spans 15 amino acids. Germline-derived CDR1 and CDR2 are SGHRS and YFSETQ. CDR3 sequence reads: CASTQLAVQTDTQYF. The DNA for the CDR3 is TGCGCCAGCACCCAATTAGCGGTTCAGACAGATACGCAGTATTTT.

This sequence joins TRBV30 and TRBJ1-3, with 9 nucleotides matching TRBD1. There are 18 residues in the CDR3. CDR1 and CDR2 from the germline V gene are GTSNPN and SVGIG (reference sequence). The CDR3 here is CAQTYPGTGLSSGNTIYF. The CDR3 DNA reads TGTGCACAAACCTACCCCGGGACAGGGCTCAGCTCTGGAAACACCATATATTTT.

The chain combines TRBV10-3 with TRBJ2-7; 8 nucleotides match TRBD2. Germline V gene data show CDR1 as ENHRY and CDR2 as SYGVKD. This CDR3 comprises 15 residues. V gave up 5 bases and J gave up 3 bases; unmatched junction bases: 9. CDR3 bases: TGTGCCATCAGTCCCCCCGGGAGGGGGGTCTACGAGCAGTACTTC. It codes for CAISPPGRGVYEQYF.

This clone was observed a handful of times. The J gene is TRBJ1-1, the V gene TRBV11-1; 9 bases match TRBD1. The CDR3 has 14 residues. J lost 6 bases, V lost 3 bases, and 5 bases had no gene match. Germline assignment: CDR1 SGHAT and CDR2 FQDESV (reference sequence). This chain's CDR3 is CASSFTTGGSEAFF. The CDR3 DNA is TGTGCCAGCAGCTTCACGACAGGGGGATCTGAAGCTTTCTTT.

This clone appeared once. The chain carries TRBV30 and TRBJ1-5; perhaps TRBD1 as D (5 bases). There are 13 residues in the CDR3. Trimming shortened V by 5 bases and J by 4 bases, and 12 bases separated the two germline ends. Germline values: CDR1 GTSNPN, CDR2 SVGIG (reference sequence). The CDR3 DNA is TGTGCCTGGGGCGTCCGGGGGAATCAGCCCCAGCATTTT. This sequence encodes CAWGVRGNQPQHF.

The J gene is TRBJ1-1, the V gene TRBV5-8, with D uncertain. Germline V gene lookup returns CDR1 SGHTS and CDR2 YDEGEE. CDR3 size: 13 residues. V lost 0 bases and J lost 5, with 8 bases in between. CDR3 amino acids: CASSLAPGTEAFF. The CDR3 DNA reads TGTGCCAGCAGCTTGGCCCCCGGGACTGAAGCTTTCTTT.

The chain uses TRBV25-1 and TRBJ1-4, with D hard to call. There are 15 residues in the CDR3. Germline-derived CDR1 and CDR2 are MGHDK and SYGVNS. With 1 base removed from V and 7 bases from J, the gap between germline ends came to 13 bases. The CDR3 loop reads CASSEFGTRGEKLFF. Written as DNA, the CDR3 is TGTGCCAGCAGTGAATTCGGAACCCGCGGTGAAAAACTGTTTTTT.

V and J are TRBV9 and TRBJ2-1; tentative D call: TRBD2 (6 bases). Trimming stripped 2 bases from V and 0 bases from J, with 9 bases between. Germline V gene data show CDR1 as SGDLS and CDR2 as YYNGEE. The CDR3 consists of 15 residues. CDR3 in amino acids: CASSVSGNSYNEQFF. CDR3 sequence (DNA): TGTGCCAGCAGCGTTAGCGGAAACTCCTACAATGAGCAGTTCTTC.

This rearrangement joins TRBV7-8 to TRBJ1-1; possible D gene TRBD1, 6 bases. V was trimmed by 0 bases and J by 4 bases, leaving 9 bases between them. This CDR3 is built from 14 residues. From germline, CDR1 is SGHVS and CDR2 FQNEAQ. CDR3 nucleotide sequence: TGTGCCAGCAGCTTAGCGGGGACAAGCACTGAAGCTTTCTTT. Protein sequence: CASSLAGTSTEAFF.